The clone carrying this T cell receptor beta chain was picked up a small number of times. The antigen is unknown. With 5 bases removed from V and 4 bases from J, the gap between germline ends came to 14 bases. Germline loops: CDR1 SGHTA, CDR2 FQGTGA. There are 14 residues in the CDR3. Uncontrolled infection, other autoimmune disease, pregnancy or lactation excluded patients. This specimen comes from a study of T cells in Graves' hyperthyroidism and ophthalmopathy. TCR beta CDR3 sequences were amplified from RNA transcripts. First-round RT-PCR with HTBI primers amplified the TCR CDR3 region. MiXCR, run by TCRdb on the multiplex PCR reads, gives a single entry per CDR3 protein. The sample shows about 620,000 distinct CDR3 sequences, 15% to 20% of them seen only once. Notes on the study in general: Blood also contained most expanded thyroid clonotypes above 0.001.

Sequences were obtained from blood. The receptor's source is a woman aged 30 to 39 with Graves' hyperthyroidism. The V and J genes are TRBV7-3 and TRBJ1-1; D gene uncertain. In DNA form, the CDR3 reads TGTGCCAGCAGCCCGGACCCGATGAGCACTGAAGCTTTCTTT. It is translated as CASSPDPMSTEAFF.